This T cell receptor beta chain derives from a study of shared clonotypes between healthy human individuals. The study's findings and limits: Generation of non-shared clonotypes was less probable than generation of clonotypes shared by all four donors.

As regards this clone: Its antigen remains unknown.

J was trimmed by 7 bases and V by 4 bases; bases with no gene match: 8. This CDR3 contains 15 residues. CDR1 SEHNR and CDR2 FQNEAQ come from the germline V gene (reference sequence). Naive CD8 isolation took CD45RO-negative cells positively selected for CCR7 and excluded terminally differentiated effector memory CD45RA+ cells. Profiled with immunoSEQ multiplex PCR; TCRdb holds only in-frame clones, not every one. In the table there are about 750,000 clones, about 92% of which are singletons. The sequencing sample was made of naive CD8+ T cells sorted from blood. The chain uses TRBV7-9 and TRBJ2-7; 12 positions agree with TRBD2. The clonotype comes from a man aged 30-40 years in good health. CDR3 residues: CASSSRTSGTDEQYF. The DNA of the CDR3 is TGTGCCAGCAGCTCCAGGACTAGCGGGACTGATGAGCAGTACTTC.